Below are 21 T cell receptor beta chains sequenced from a single sample in a study of shared T cell receptors in the human thymus. The data were produced by immunoSEQ multiplex PCR, yet TCRdb's version contains in-frame clones alone and is incomplete. The profile covers hundreds of thousands of clones, with 95% appearing a single time and roughly 0.021% taken by the ten largest. Sample: thymocytes. Receptors were obtained from a human donor.

This rearrangement joins TRBV30 to TRBJ2-7; D possibly matches TRBD1 or TRBD2 (5 bases each). This CDR3 contains 13 residues. From germline, CDR1 is GTSNPN and CDR2 SVGIG (reference sequence). V lost 0 bases to trimming and J lost 7 bases, with 13 bases between them. CDR3 DNA sequence: TGTGCCTGGAGTGTGAGGGGACCTAGGGAGCAGTACTTC. This gives the protein CAWSVRGPREQYF.

The chain employs TRBV9 and TRBJ2-1; D perhaps matches TRBD2 (5 bases). The germline gives CDR1 SGDLS, CDR2 YYNGEE. V was clipped by 0 bases and J by 6 bases, with 10 bases between them. The CDR3 contains 14 residues. CDR3 nucleotides: TGTGCCAGCAGCGTAGGGAGCGGATTCAATGAGCAGTTCTTC. Its translation: CASSVGSGFNEQFF.

The chain recombines TRBV7-9 with TRBJ2-7; tentatively, D is TRBD1 (6 bases). Trimming stripped 1 base from V and 2 bases from J, with 12 bases between. This CDR3 is 15 amino acids long. In germline, CDR1 is SEHNR, CDR2 FQNEAQ (reference sequence). The CDR3 sequence: CASSLGNRATYEQYF. CDR3 DNA: TGTGCCAGCAGCTTAGGGAACAGGGCTACCTACGAGCAGTACTTC.

The chain recombines TRBV19 with TRBJ2-1; D perhaps matches TRBD1 (5 bases). The CDR3 has 19 amino acids. The germline V gene has CDR1 LNHDA and CDR2 SQIVND (reference sequence). V shed 6 bases and J shed 0 bases, with 24 bases lying between them. The CDR3 loop reads CASRSTSTQAPSSYNEQFF. As DNA, the CDR3 is TGTGCCAGTAGGAGTACCTCAACACAGGCCCCAAGCTCCTACAATGAGCAGTTCTTC.

V usage is TRBV7-2 and J usage is TRBJ2-7; TRBD1 is a possible D gene (6 bases). The CDR3 is 15 amino acids. Germline assignment: CDR1 SGHTA and CDR2 FQGNSA. Trimming took 2 bases from V and 7 from J, leaving 18 bases between them. In DNA, the CDR3 is TGTGCCAGCAGCTTAAATAGAGGACAGTCTGGGGAGCAGTACTTC. Its protein is CASSLNRGQSGEQYF.

The J gene is TRBJ1-5, the V gene TRBV7-8; D call uncertain. V lost 0 bases to trimming and J lost 1 base, with 7 bases between them. From germline, CDR1 is SGHVS and CDR2 FQNEAQ. The CDR3 length is 15 residues. CDR3 residues: CASSLAIGSNQPQHF. Here the CDR3 DNA reads TGTGCCAGCAGCTTAGCGATAGGGAGCAATCAGCCCCAGCATTTT. The variable domain in full, with the rest retrieved from reference TRBV7-8 and TRBJ1-5, is GAGVSQSPRYKVAKRGQDVALRCDPISGHVSLFWYQQALGQGPEFLTYFQNEAQLDKSGLPSDRFFAERPEGSVSTLKIQRTQQEDSAVYLCASSLAIGSNQPQHFGDGTRLSIL.

Only a few counts were recorded for this clone. The chain recombines TRBV7-3 with TRBJ2-7; TRBD1 aligns across 9 bases. Trimming at V came to 4 bases and at J to 5 bases, leaving 15 bases not matched to a gene. Germline V gene lookup returns CDR1 SGHTA and CDR2 FQGTGA. The CDR3 runs 17 residues. The CDR3 protein is CASSSSTPGQGADEQYF. The CDR3 nucleotides read TGTGCCAGCAGCTCGAGTACACCGGGACAGGGAGCAGACGAGCAGTACTTC.

The chain employs TRBV27 and TRBJ2-7; tentative D call: TRBD2 (7 bases). Per germline, CDR1 MNHEY and CDR2 SMNVEV (reference sequence). V was trimmed by 8 bases and J by 0 bases, leaving 17 bases between them. This CDR3 region has 15 residues. CDR3 coding DNA: TGTGCCAGCCATGGGGGCGGGAGTACCTCCTACGAGCAGTACTTC. Amino acid sequence: CASHGGGSTSYEQYF.

V is TRBV9 and J is TRBJ2-7; maybe TRBD1 (6 bases). Germline values: CDR1 SGDLS, CDR2 YYNGEE. Trimming pared 3 bases from V and 1 base from J, leaving 20 bases between. The CDR3 extends over 17 amino acids. DNA of the CDR3: TGTGCCAGCAGCGATCCCCCCAGGGGCAATGGGTCCTACGAGCAGTACTTC. It encodes CASSDPPRGNGSYEQYF.

The chain carries TRBV19 and TRBJ2-2; 7 positions agree with TRBD2. The CDR3 contains 15 residues. V was pared by 6 bases and J by 4 bases, with 8 bases of the junction left unmatched. Per the germline V gene, CDR1 is LNHDA and CDR2 is SQIVND (reference sequence). The CDR3 sequence is CASRTGGESTGELFF. For the CDR3, the DNA is TGTGCCAGTAGAACTGGGGGGGAATCCACCGGGGAGCTGTTTTTT.

This clone is a singleton in its sample. The rearrangement joins TRBV4-1 to TRBJ2-5; either TRBD1 or TRBD2 may fit D (6 bases each). Germline CDR1 and CDR2: MGHRA and YSYEKL. CDR3 length: 16 residues. Trimming took 0 bases from V and 2 from J, leaving 13 bases between them. The CDR3 bases are TGCGCCAGCAGCCAAGAGACGGGGGCTCGACAAGAGACCCAGTACTTC. Translated: CASSQETGARQETQYF.

This chain links TRBV28 with TRBJ2-1, with no clear D. V was cut by 6 bases and J by 6 bases, with 12 bases left in between. Germline V gives CDR1 MDHEN, CDR2 SYDVKM. CDR3 size: 13 residues. CDR3 loop: CASSPPPGNEQFF. The CDR3 coding sequence is TGTGCCAGCAGCCCTCCTCCCGGCAATGAGCAGTTCTTC. The whole variable domain, remainder taken from reference TRBV28 and TRBJ2-1, is DVKVTQSSRYLVKRTGEKVFLECVQDMDHENMFWYRQDPGLGLRLIYFSYDVKMKEKGDIPEGYSVSREKKERFSLILESASTNQTSMYLCASSPPPGNEQFFGPGTRLTVL.

The chain links TRBV2 to TRBJ2-3, with D perhaps assigned TRBD1 or TRBD2 (6 bases each). The ends were cut back, 4 bases at V and 6 bases at J, with 20 bases in the middle. Germline-derived CDR1 and CDR2 are SNHLY and FYNNEI. CDR3 length equals 16 residues. CDR3 protein: CASSGQGGPRLDTQYF. In DNA, the CDR3 is TGTGCCAGCAGTGGGCAAGGGGGGCCCCGCTTGGATACGCAGTATTTT.

The chain is built from TRBV27 and TRBJ1-3, with a tentative D call TRBD1 (6 bases). The germline CDR1 and CDR2 sequences are MNHEY and SMNVEV (reference sequence). The germline V and J ends were trimmed by 3 bases and 4 bases, with 16 bases remaining between them. The CDR3 runs 16 residues. CDR3 amino acids: CASSLGAGVKGNTIYF. The CDR3 DNA follows: TGTGCCAGCAGTTTGGGGGCAGGGGTGAAAGGAAACACCATATATTTT.

This rearrangement joins TRBV27 to TRBJ2-5; 10 bases match TRBD2. The trim removed 5 bases at V and 4 bases at J, leaving 10 bases unmatched. CDR3 size: 16 residues. Germline CDR1 is MNHEY and CDR2 is SMNVEV (reference sequence). The CDR3 nucleotides read TGTGCCAGCAGTGCCCGGGGGAGCGGGAGGGGAGAGACCCAGTACTTC. This codes for CASSARGSGRGETQYF.

The DNA for the CDR3 is TGTGCCAGCAGGTGGAATACCGGGACAGGGAACGAAAAACTGTTTTTT. Translation gives CASRWNTGTGNEKLFF. This chain joins TRBV28 and TRBJ1-4, with 9 bases fitting TRBD1. Germline V gene data show CDR1 as MDHEN and CDR2 as SYDVKM. With 6 bases clipped from V and 8 bases from J, the junction kept 13 bases outside the gene matches. The CDR3 sequence is 16 residues long.

In this sample, this clone turned up once. The chain recombines TRBV19 with TRBJ2-1; 7 positions match TRBD2. Germline values: CDR1 LNHDA, CDR2 SQIVND (reference sequence). This CDR3 is 16 amino acids long. V gave up 5 bases and J gave up 5 bases; unmatched junction bases: 12. The CDR3 loop is CASSGTTAVGHNEQFF. The CDR3 DNA reads as TGTGCCAGTAGTGGGACTACAGCGGTAGGCCACAATGAGCAGTTCTTC.

This chain connects TRBV6-5 to TRBJ2-7, with a weak D call TRBD2 (5 bases). The CDR3 length is 14 residues. Trimming stripped 0 bases from V and 5 bases from J, with 11 bases between. Germline CDR1 and CDR2: MNHEY and SVGAGI. The CDR3 here is CASSYSNTGNEQYF. The CDR3, as DNA: TGTGCCAGCAGTTACTCGAATACCGGGAACGAGCAGTACTTC.

The chain combines TRBV11-2 with TRBJ2-5; weak D call: TRBD2 (5 bases). CDR3 size: 14 residues. In germline, CDR1 is SGHAT, CDR2 FQNNGV. V gave up 4 bases and J gave up 6 bases, with 15 bases separating them. The CDR3 protein is CASSSWTAGQTQYF. CDR3 nucleotide sequence: TGTGCCAGCAGCTCCTGGACTGCAGGCCAGACCCAGTACTTC.

V is TRBV28 and J is TRBJ2-7; TRBD2 might be the D (5 bases). Trimming pared 6 bases from V and 0 bases from J, leaving 15 bases between. CDR1 is MDHEN, CDR2 SYDVKM, per germline. The CDR3 is made up of 15 amino acids. The CDR3 DNA reads as TGTGCCAGCAGCTCATACTTAGCGCCCTCCTACGAGCAGTACTTC. It encodes CASSSYLAPSYEQYF.

The chain is built from TRBV7-9 and TRBJ1-3, with no clear D. V dropped 5 bases and J dropped 3 bases, with 8 bases sitting between them. Germline CDR1 is SEHNR and CDR2 is FQNEAQ (reference sequence). This CDR3 region has 13 residues. The CDR3 DNA follows: TGTGCCAGCAGCCCCCCGAATGGAAACACCATATATTTT. Amino acids: CASSPPNGNTIYF.